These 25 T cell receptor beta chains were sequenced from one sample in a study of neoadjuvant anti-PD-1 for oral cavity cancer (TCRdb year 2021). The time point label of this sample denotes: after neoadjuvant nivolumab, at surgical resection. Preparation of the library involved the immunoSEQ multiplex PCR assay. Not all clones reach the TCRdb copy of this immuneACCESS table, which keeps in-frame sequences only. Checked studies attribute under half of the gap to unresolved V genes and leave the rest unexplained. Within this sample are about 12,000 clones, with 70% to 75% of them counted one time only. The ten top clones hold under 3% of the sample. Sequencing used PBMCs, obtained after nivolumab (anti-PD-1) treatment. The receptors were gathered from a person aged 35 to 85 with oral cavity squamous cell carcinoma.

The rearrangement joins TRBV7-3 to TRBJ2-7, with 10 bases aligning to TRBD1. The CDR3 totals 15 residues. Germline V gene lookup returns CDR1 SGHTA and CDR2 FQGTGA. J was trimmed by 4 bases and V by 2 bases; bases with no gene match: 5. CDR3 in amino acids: CASSLQTGGEYEQYF. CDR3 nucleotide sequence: TGTGCCAGCAGCTTACAGACAGGGGGCGAGTACGAGCAGTACTTC.

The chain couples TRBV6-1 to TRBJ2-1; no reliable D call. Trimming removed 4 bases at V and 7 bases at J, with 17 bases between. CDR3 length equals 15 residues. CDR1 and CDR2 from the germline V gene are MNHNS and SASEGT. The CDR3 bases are TGTGCCAGCAGTGGGGCTAACACCTTATCGAATGAGCAGTTCTTC. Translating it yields CASSGANTLSNEQFF.

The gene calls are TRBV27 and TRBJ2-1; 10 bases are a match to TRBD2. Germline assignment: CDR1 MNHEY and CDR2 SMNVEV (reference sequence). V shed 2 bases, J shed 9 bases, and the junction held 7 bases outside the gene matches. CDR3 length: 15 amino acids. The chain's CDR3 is CASSLRLAGAFEQFF. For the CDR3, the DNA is TGTGCCAGCAGTTTACGGCTAGCGGGGGCATTTGAGCAGTTCTTC.

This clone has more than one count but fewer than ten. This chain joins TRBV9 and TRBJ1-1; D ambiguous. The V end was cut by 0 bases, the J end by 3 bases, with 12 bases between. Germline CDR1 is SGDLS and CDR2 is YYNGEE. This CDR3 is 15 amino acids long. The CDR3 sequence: CASSVGSGTDTEAFF. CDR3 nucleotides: TGTGCCAGCAGCGTAGGTTCAGGCACGGACACTGAAGCTTTCTTT.

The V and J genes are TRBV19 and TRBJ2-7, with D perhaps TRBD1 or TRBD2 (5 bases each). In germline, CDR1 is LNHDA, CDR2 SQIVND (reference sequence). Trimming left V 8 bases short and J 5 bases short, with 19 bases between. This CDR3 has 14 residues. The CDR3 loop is CASRPGHPANEQYF. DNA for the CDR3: TGTGCCAGTCGCCCGGGGCATCCGGCTAACGAGCAGTACTTC.

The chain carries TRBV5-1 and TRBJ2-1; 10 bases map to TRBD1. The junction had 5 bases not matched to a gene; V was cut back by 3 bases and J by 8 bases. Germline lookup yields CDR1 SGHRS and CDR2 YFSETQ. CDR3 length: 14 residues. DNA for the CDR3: TGCGCCAGCAGCTCGCCGGGACAGGGGTATGAGCAGTTCTTC. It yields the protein CASSSPGQGYEQFF.

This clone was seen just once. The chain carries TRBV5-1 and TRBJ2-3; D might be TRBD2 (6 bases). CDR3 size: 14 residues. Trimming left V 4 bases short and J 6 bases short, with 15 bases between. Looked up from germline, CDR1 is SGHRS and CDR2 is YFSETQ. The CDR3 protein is CASSLQASEDTQYF. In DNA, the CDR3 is TGCGCCAGCAGCCTCCAGGCTAGCGAGGATACGCAGTATTTT.

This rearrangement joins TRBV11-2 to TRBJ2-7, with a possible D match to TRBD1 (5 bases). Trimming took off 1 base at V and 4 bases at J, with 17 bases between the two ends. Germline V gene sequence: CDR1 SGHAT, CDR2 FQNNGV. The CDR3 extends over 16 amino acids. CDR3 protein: CASSLGATDLPYEQYF. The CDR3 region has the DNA TGTGCCAGCAGCTTAGGGGCGACAGATCTTCCTTACGAGCAGTACTTC.

CDR3 residues: CASSYTGGLYEQYF. The CDR3 DNA reads as TGTGCCAGCAGTTACACAGGGGGCTTATACGAGCAGTACTTC. The V and J genes are TRBV28 and TRBJ2-7; 9 nucleotides align to TRBD1. Germline loops: CDR1 MDHEN, CDR2 SYDVKM. Trimming took 4 bases from V and 4 from J; bases not matched to a gene: 5. This CDR3 has 14 amino acids.

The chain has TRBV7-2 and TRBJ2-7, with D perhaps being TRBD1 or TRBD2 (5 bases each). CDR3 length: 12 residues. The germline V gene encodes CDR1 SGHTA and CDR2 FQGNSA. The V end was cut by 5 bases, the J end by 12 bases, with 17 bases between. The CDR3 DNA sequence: TGTGCCAGCAGCGCCCAGGTGGGGGTCACGTACTTC. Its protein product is CASSAQVGVTYF.

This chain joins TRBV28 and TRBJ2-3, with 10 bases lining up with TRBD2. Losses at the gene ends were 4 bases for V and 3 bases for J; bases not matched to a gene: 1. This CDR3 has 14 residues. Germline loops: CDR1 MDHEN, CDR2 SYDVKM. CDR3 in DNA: TGTGCCAGCAGTTCTAGCGGGAGAACAGATACGCAGTATTTT. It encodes CASSSSGRTDTQYF.

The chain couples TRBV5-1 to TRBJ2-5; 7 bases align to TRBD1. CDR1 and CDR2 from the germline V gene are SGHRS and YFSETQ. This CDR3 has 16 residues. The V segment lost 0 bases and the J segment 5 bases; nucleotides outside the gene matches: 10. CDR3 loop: CASSLGGTGARETQYF. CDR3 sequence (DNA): TGCGCCAGCAGCTTGGGGGGCACAGGGGCCAGGGAGACCCAGTACTTC.

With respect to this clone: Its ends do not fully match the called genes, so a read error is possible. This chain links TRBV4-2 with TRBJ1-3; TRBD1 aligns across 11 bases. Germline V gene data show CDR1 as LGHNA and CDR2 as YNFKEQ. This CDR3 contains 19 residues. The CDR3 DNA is TGTGCCAGCGGCCACCCCATGGGACAGGGGGGATCCTCTGGAAACACCATATATTTT. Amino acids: CASGHPMGQGGSSGNTIYF.

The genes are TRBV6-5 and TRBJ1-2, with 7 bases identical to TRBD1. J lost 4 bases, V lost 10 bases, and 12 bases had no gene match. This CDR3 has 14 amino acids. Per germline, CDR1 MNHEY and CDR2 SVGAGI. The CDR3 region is CATSTGINLYGYTF. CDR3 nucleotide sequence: TGTGCCACCTCGACAGGGATTAATCTCTATGGCTACACCTTC.

The CDR3 region is CASSQLKLAQHF. The CDR3 nucleotides are TGTGCCAGCAGTCAACTGAAACTGGCCCAGCATTTT. The J gene is TRBJ1-5, the V gene TRBV28; no clear D gene. With 5 bases removed from V and 11 bases from J, the gap between germline ends came to 13 bases. Germline V CDR1 and CDR2: MDHEN, SYDVKM. The CDR3 has 12 amino acids.

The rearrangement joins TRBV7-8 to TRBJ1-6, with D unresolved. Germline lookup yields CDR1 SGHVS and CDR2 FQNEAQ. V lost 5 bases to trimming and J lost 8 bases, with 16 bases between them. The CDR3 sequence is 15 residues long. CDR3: CASSNVARGDSPLHF. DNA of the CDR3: TGTGCCAGCAGCAACGTCGCACGTGGTGATTCACCCCTCCACTTT.

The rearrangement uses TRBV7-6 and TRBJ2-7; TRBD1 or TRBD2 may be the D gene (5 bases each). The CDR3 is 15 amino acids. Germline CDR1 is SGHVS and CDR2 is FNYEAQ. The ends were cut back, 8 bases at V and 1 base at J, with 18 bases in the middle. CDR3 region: CASARVGVLSYEQYF. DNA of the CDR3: TGTGCCAGCGCTCGGGTGGGGGTCCTATCCTACGAGCAGTACTTC.

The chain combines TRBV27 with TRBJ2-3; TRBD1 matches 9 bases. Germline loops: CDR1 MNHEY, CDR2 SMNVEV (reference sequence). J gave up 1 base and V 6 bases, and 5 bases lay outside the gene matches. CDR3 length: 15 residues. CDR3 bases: TGTGCCAGCAGCTTACAGGGGGCAGGCACAGATACGCAGTATTTT. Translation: CASSLQGAGTDTQYF.

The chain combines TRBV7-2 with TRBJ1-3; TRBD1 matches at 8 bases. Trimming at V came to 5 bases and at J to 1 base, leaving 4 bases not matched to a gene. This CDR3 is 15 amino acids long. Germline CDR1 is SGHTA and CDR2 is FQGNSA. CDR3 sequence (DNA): TGTGCCAGCAGCCTGGACAGGGTATCTGGAAACACCATATATTTT. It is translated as CASSLDRVSGNTIYF.

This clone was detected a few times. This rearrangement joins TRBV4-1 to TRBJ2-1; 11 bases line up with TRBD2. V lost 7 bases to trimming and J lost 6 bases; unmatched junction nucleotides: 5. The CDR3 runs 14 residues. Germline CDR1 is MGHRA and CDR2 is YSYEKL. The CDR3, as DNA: TGCGCCAGCAACAAACTAGCGGGAGCCAATGAGCAGTTCTTC. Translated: CASNKLAGANEQFF.

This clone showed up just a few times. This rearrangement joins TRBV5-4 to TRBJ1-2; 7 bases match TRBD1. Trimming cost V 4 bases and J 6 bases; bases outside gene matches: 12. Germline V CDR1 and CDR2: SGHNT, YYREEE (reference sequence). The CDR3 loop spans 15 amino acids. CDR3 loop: CASSTNDREVDGYTF. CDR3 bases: TGTGCCAGCAGCACGAATGACAGGGAGGTCGATGGCTACACCTTC.

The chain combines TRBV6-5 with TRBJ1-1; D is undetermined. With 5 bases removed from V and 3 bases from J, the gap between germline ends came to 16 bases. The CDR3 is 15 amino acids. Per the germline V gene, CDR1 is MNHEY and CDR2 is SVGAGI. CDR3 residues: CASSKSSAGDTEAFF. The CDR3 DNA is TGTGCCAGCAGTAAATCATCGGCCGGGGACACTGAAGCTTTCTTT.

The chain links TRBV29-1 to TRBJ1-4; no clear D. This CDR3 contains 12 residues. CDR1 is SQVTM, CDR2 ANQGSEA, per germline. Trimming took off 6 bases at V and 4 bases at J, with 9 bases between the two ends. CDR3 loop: CSVTVGNEKLFF. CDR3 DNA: TGCAGCGTAACGGTGGGTAATGAAAAACTGTTTTTT.

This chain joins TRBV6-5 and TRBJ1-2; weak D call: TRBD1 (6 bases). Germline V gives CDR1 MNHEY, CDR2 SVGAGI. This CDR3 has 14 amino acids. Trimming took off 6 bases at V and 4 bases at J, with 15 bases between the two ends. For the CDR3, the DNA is TGTGCCAGCAGATCGGGGGCGCGCGGCTATGGCTACACCTTC. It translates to CASRSGARGYGYTF.

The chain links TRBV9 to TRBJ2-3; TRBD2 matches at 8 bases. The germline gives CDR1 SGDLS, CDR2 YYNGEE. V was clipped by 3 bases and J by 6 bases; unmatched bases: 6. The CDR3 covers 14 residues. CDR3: CASSGAGVADTQYF. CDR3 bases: TGTGCCAGCAGCGGAGCGGGAGTGGCCGATACGCAGTATTTT.